The 22 T cell receptor beta chains below all came from one sample that was sequenced in a study of blood T cell repertoires in COVID-19 (TCRdb year 2020). The library was built by means of the immunoSEQ multiplex PCR assay. TCRdb limited this immuneACCESS table to in-frame rearrangements with V and J called. A share of clones is missing; checked studies link under half to unresolved V genes, and the rest is unexplained. The sample includes approximately 64,000 clones, with 81% observed a single time. 0.65% to 0.9% of the sample rests with the top ten. Sequences were obtained from peripheral blood. The receptor source for this set is an older woman with acute or convalescent COVID-19.

The chain has TRBV3-1 (or the pseudogene TRBV3-2) and TRBJ1-1, with a weak D call TRBD1 (6 bases). Trimming removed 5 bases from V and 1 base from J, with 17 bases in between. In germline, CDR1 is LGHDT, CDR2 YNNKEL (reference sequence). This CDR3 is built from 16 residues. The CDR3 loop reads CASSYHTGTKNTEAFF. CDR3 bases: TGTGCCAGCAGCTATCACACCGGGACAAAGAACACTGAAGCTTTCTTT.

The gene calls are TRBV7-9 and TRBJ1-4; 7 bases map to TRBD1. This CDR3 comprises 18 residues. Trimming at V came to 1 base and at J to 5 bases, leaving 13 bases not matched to a gene. CDR1 SEHNR and CDR2 FQNEAQ come from the germline V gene (reference sequence). For the CDR3, the DNA is TGTGCCAGCAGCTTAGGGGAAGGGGGCGGGTTAAGCAATGAAAAACTGTTTTTT. It codes for CASSLGEGGGLSNEKLFF.

The CDR3 sequence: CAWSATGGNEKLFF. CDR3 sequence (DNA): TGTGCCTGGAGTGCGACAGGGGGTAATGAAAAACTGTTTTTT. The V and J genes are TRBV30 and TRBJ1-4; the match to TRBD1 covers 9 bases. The length of the CDR3 is 14 residues. Germline CDR1 is GTSNPN and CDR2 is SVGIG (reference sequence). V lost 1 base, J lost 4 bases, and 1 base stayed unmatched.

This chain links TRBV19 with TRBJ1-4; D call uncertain. V was pared by 1 base and J by 8 bases, with 14 bases between. The germline CDR1 and CDR2 sequences are LNHDA and SQIVND (reference sequence). The CDR3 is 15 residues long. This CDR3 is CASSIGGRVGEKLFF. In DNA form, the CDR3 reads TGTGCCAGTAGTATAGGAGGGCGAGTCGGAGAAAAACTGTTTTTT.

The chain is built from TRBV4-3 and TRBJ2-3; D possibly corresponds to TRBD2 (5 bases). The CDR3 loop spans 15 amino acids. Trimming cost V 1 base and J 3 bases, with 11 bases left between them. Germline values: CDR1 LGHNA, CDR2 YSLEER. The CDR3, as DNA: TGCGCCAGCAGCCAAGGAACTAGTCCGACAGATACGCAGTATTTT. Its translation is CASSQGTSPTDTQYF.

The chain couples TRBV11-2 to TRBJ2-3, with a tentative D call TRBD2 (5 bases). The CDR3 loop spans 16 amino acids. From germline, CDR1 is SGHAT and CDR2 FQNNGV. V was clipped by 4 bases and J by 2 bases, with 16 bases between them. CDR3 loop: CASSSRGREPTDTQYF. The CDR3 coding sequence is TGTGCCAGCAGCTCCCGAGGACGGGAACCCACAGATACGCAGTATTTT.

The chain combines TRBV6-2 or TRBV6-3 with TRBJ2-7, with unresolved D. The germline gives CDR1 MNHEY, CDR2 SVGEGT. V was trimmed by 6 bases and J by 3 bases, leaving 6 bases between them. The CDR3 has 11 residues. CDR3 coding DNA: TGTGCCAGCAGCCATATCTACGAGCAGTACTTC. This codes for CASSHIYEQYF.

This clone showed up just once. V gene TRBV6-2 or TRBV6-3 combines with J gene TRBJ2-3; a possible D gene is TRBD2 (7 bases). Germline CDR1 reads MNHEY; CDR2 reads SVGEGT. The CDR3 totals 14 residues. Trimming stripped 4 bases from V and 5 bases from J, with 13 bases between. CDR3 region: CASSFGGRGDTQYF. The CDR3 DNA reads as TGTGCCAGCAGTTTCGGGGGGCGGGGAGATACGCAGTATTTT.

V is TRBV28 and J is TRBJ1-2; 12 bases are shared with TRBD1. After removal of 4 bases from V and 4 bases from J, the junction contained 4 bases not matched to a gene. CDR1 and CDR2 (germline): MDHEN, SYDVKM. This CDR3 spans 15 amino acids. In DNA, the CDR3 is TGTGCCAGCAGTTCGGGGACAGGGGGCATCTATGGCTACACCTTC. Translation: CASSSGTGGIYGYTF.

This clone was picked up one time. V gene TRBV4-1 combines with J gene TRBJ1-6, with unresolved D. Germline V CDR1 and CDR2: MGHRA, YSYEKL. The CDR3 is 14 amino acids. The V end lost 0 bases, the J end lost 9 bases, and 9 bases lay between the germline ends. The CDR3 nucleotides read TGCGCCAGCAGCCAAGATAATCTTCTTTCACCCCTCCACTTT. Translating gives CASSQDNLLSPLHF.

This chain links TRBV5-6 with TRBJ2-3; TRBD2 matches 10 bases. Per germline, CDR1 SGHDT and CDR2 YYEEEE. The trim removed 2 bases at V and 2 bases at J, leaving 5 bases unmatched. The CDR3 covers 16 residues. DNA of the CDR3: TGTGCCAGCAGCTTATTAGCGGGGGGATACACAGATACGCAGTATTTT. Amino acids: CASSLLAGGYTDTQYF.

The CDR3 DNA sequence: TGCGCCAGCAGCCAATCGGGGGACACTGAAGCTTTCTTT. Its translation is CASSQSGDTEAFF. This chain uses TRBV4-3 with TRBJ1-1; tentative D call: TRBD1 (5 bases). Trimming pared 2 bases from V and 3 bases from J, leaving 7 bases between. This CDR3 has 13 residues. Germline CDR1 reads LGHNA; CDR2 reads YSLEER.

The rearrangement joins TRBV28 to TRBJ1-3; D gene ambiguous. CDR1 is MDHEN and CDR2 is SYDVKM in the germline V gene. The ends were cut back, 6 bases at V and 8 bases at J, with 8 bases in the middle. CDR3 length: 11 amino acids. The CDR3 DNA sequence: TGTGCCAGCAGGGGGAGGGACACCATATATTTT. Translation gives CASRGRDTIYF.

J is TRBJ1-5 and V is TRBV7-2, with D uncertain. The V end lost 1 base, the J end lost 6 bases, and 7 bases lay between the germline ends. CDR3 length equals 13 residues. CDR1 is SGHTA and CDR2 is FQGNSA in the germline V gene. CDR3 nucleotide sequence: TGTGCCAGCAGCTTAGGGGCGGGTCAGCCCCAGCATTTT. Translated, it gives CASSLGAGQPQHF.

This chain connects TRBV6-2 or TRBV6-3 to TRBJ1-1, with D perhaps TRBD1 (5 bases). CDR1 is MNHEY and CDR2 is SVGEGT in the germline V gene. V lost 4 bases and J 1 base, leaving 10 bases between the germline ends. The CDR3 length is 14 residues. The CDR3 bases are TGTGCCAGCAGTTTTCCGACAGCGAACACTGAAGCTTTCTTT. This encodes CASSFPTANTEAFF.

The genes are TRBV6-6 and TRBJ2-2; tentatively, D is TRBD2 (6 bases). Germline V lookup: CDR1 MNHNY, CDR2 SVGAGI (reference sequence). Trimming left V 0 bases short and J 3 bases short, with 11 bases between. This CDR3 spans 16 amino acids. CDR3 in DNA: TGTGCCAGCAGTTACTCCAAGGGACTCTACACCGGGGAGCTGTTTTTT. As protein: CASSYSKGLYTGELFF.

The rearrangement joins TRBV3-1 (or the pseudogene TRBV3-2) to TRBJ1-1; D perhaps matches TRBD1 (5 bases). The CDR3 spans 17 residues. The germline CDR1 and CDR2 sequences are LGHDT and YNNKEL (reference sequence). V was pared by 1 base and J by 8 bases, with 23 bases between. The CDR3 loop is CASSQVRQGASMPEAFF. In DNA form, the CDR3 reads TGTGCCAGCAGCCAAGTCAGGCAGGGCGCGAGTATGCCAGAAGCTTTCTTT.

This chain joins TRBV20-1 and TRBJ2-1; 7 nucleotides align to TRBD1. From germline, CDR1 is DFQATT and CDR2 SNEGSKA (reference sequence). The V gene end was trimmed by 6 bases and the J gene end by 9 bases; junction bases not matched to a gene: 5. The CDR3 runs 11 residues. Here the CDR3 reads CSAHRGLEQFF. The CDR3 DNA reads as TGCAGTGCGCACAGGGGCCTTGAGCAGTTCTTC.

The DNA for the CDR3 is TGTGCCAGCAGCGGGGGGACAGGACAGCCCCAGCATTTT. Protein sequence: CASSGGTGQPQHF. V gene TRBV9 combines with J gene TRBJ1-5; 8 bases map to TRBD1. The CDR3 totals 13 residues. The junction had 3 bases not matched to a gene; V was cut back by 3 bases and J by 7 bases. The germline CDR1 and CDR2 sequences are SGDLS and YYNGEE. Variable domain in full (rest from reference TRBV9 and TRBJ1-5): DSGVTQTPKHLITATGQRVTLRCSPRSGDLSVYWYQQSLDQGLQFLIQYYNGEERAKGNILERFSAQQFPDLHSELNLSSLELGDSALYFCASSGGTGQPQHFGDGTRLSIL.

The chain is built from TRBV18 and TRBJ1-3, with 7 bases that match TRBD1. This CDR3 is 19 amino acids long. The germline gives CDR1 KGHSH, CDR2 LQKENI. Losses at the gene ends were 3 bases for V and 0 bases for J; bases not matched to a gene: 14. CDR3: CASSPQQRQGSGSGNTIYF. The CDR3 DNA reads TGTGCCAGCTCACCCCAACAGAGACAGGGAAGCGGCTCTGGAAACACCATATATTTT.

V and J are TRBV10-3 and TRBJ1-3; D is unclear. This CDR3 has 17 amino acids. Germline lookup yields CDR1 ENHRY and CDR2 SYGVKD. The V end was cut by 3 bases, the J end by 4 bases, with 19 bases between. CDR3 nucleotide sequence: TGTGCCATCAGTGAACGGAACCCGGGTACGACCGGAAACACCATATATTTT. It specifies CAISERNPGTTGNTIYF.

The V and J genes are TRBV9 and TRBJ1-1; 7 positions match TRBD1. Per the germline V gene, CDR1 is SGDLS and CDR2 is YYNGEE. Trimming at V came to 3 bases and at J to 3 bases, leaving 11 bases not matched to a gene. The CDR3 totals 16 residues. The CDR3 is CASSGGTGAYYTEAFF. CDR3 bases: TGTGCCAGCAGCGGAGGAACAGGGGCTTATTACACTGAAGCTTTCTTT.